Below are 17 T cell receptor beta chains sequenced from a single sample in a study of tumor-infiltrating lymphocytes in primary liver carcinoma. With about 470 ng total RNA as template and a constant-region primer, TCR beta cDNA was made. Three-round nested multiplex PCR performed with slightly modified ARM-PCR produced the TCR beta libraries. Both of the initial two PCR rounds ran for around 9 cycles and employed TRBV1-TRBV30 forward primers alongside a C-beta reverse primer. TCRdb reanalysed the multiplex PCR reads using MiXCR and keeps one entry per CDR3 protein. The repertoire holds just under 95,000 distinct CDR3 sequences, around 70% seen once, with approximately 30% in the top ten. Co-extracted RNA and DNA came from approximately 20-30 mg of unsorted bulk tissue. Material for sequencing was tumor-adjacent normal liver tissue. These receptors came from a man between 40 and 49 years old with primary liver carcinoma and hepatitis B virus infection.

Concerning this clonotype: Lacking the conserved final phenylalanine or tryptophan, this CDR3 likely reflects a read error. CDR3 sequence: CVSSKAGSRNEQFL. CDR3 coding DNA: TGTGTCAGCAGCAAAGCGGGAAGTAGGAATGAGCAGTTCTTA. The rearrangement joins TRBV11-3 to TRBJ2-1; TRBD2 matches at 7 bases. CDR3 length: 14 amino acids. Germline V CDR1 and CDR2: SGHNT, YENEEA.

J is TRBJ2-7 and V is TRBV10-1; the match to TRBD2 covers 14 bases. The V gene's germline CDR1 is WNHNN and CDR2 SYGVQD (reference sequence). J was trimmed by 3 bases and V by 6 bases; bases with no gene match: 4. The CDR3 is made up of 15 amino acids. The CDR3 coding sequence is TGCGCCAGCAGCCCCGGGACTAGCGGGGGCTACGAGCAGTACTTC. It translates to CASSPGTSGGYEQYF.

This clonotype was counted only a few times. The chain joins TRBV11-2 to TRBJ2-1, with D possibly matching TRBD1 (6 bases). CDR3 length: 14 amino acids. With 5 bases removed from V and 6 bases from J, the gap between germline ends came to 14 bases. Germline V gene sequence: CDR1 SGHAT, CDR2 FQNNGV. CDR3 residues: CASSPWTACNEQFF. CDR3 bases: TGTGCCAGCAGCCCATGGACAGCCTGCAATGAGCAGTTCTTC.

This clonotype was seen at least ten times. The chain has TRBV10-3 and TRBJ1-5; tentatively, D is TRBD1 (6 bases). V was cut by 4 bases and J by 9 bases, with 16 bases left in between. Germline CDR1 and CDR2: ENHRY and SYGVKD. This CDR3 contains 14 residues. The CDR3, as DNA: TGTGCCATCAGTGGAGGACAGCCCGAGGGGCCCCAGCATTTT. This translates into CAISGGQPEGPQHF.

The sample holds one count of this clonotype. This may be a read error, as it is one base from a much larger clone. This chain uses TRBV29-1 with TRBJ2-1; tentative D call: TRBD2 (6 bases). V was trimmed by 4 bases and J by 4 bases, leaving 11 bases between them. CDR1 is SQVTM, CDR2 ANQGSEA, per germline. The CDR3 runs to 13 residues. CDR3 residues: CSVGLAKYNEQFF. CDR3 in DNA: TGCAGCGTTGGGCTAGCGAAGTACAATGAGCAGTTCTTC.

Comment on this clonotype: A much larger clone lies a single base off, so this may be a read error. The CDR3 nucleotides read TGCGCCAGCAGTGCCGGGACAGGGGATAGCGGGCAGTACTTC. Protein: CASSAGTGDSGQYF. The chain joins TRBV10-1 to TRBJ2-7; TRBD1 matches at 10 bases. Looked up from germline, CDR1 is WNHNN and CDR2 is SYGVQD (reference sequence). This CDR3 spans 14 amino acids. J gave up 9 bases and V 4 bases, and 9 bases lay outside the gene matches.

This clonotype was seen many times. The chain recombines TRBV7-8 with TRBJ1-4, with a possible D match to TRBD1 (6 bases). This CDR3 is 14 amino acids long. Deletions cut 5 bases from V and 0 bases from J, with 7 bases between. Germline assignment: CDR1 SGHVS and CDR2 FQNEAQ. This CDR3 reads CASSPGATNEKLFF. Here the CDR3 DNA reads TGTGCCAGCAGCCCAGGGGCAACTAATGAAAAACTGTTTTTT.

This clonotype was detected ten times or more. V and J are TRBV29-1 and TRBJ2-2; TRBD1 aligns across 10 bases. Germline V gene data show CDR1 as SQVTM and CDR2 as ANQGSEA. The CDR3 sequence is 14 residues long. J gave up 3 bases and V 5 bases, and 3 bases lay outside the gene matches. CDR3 in amino acids: CSVSGQGYTGELFF. The CDR3 bases are TGCAGCGTTTCGGGACAGGGGTACACCGGGGAGCTGTTTTTT.

This clonotype was picked up a small number of times. This chain joins TRBV30 and TRBJ2-3, with D perhaps given as TRBD1 or TRBD2 (5 bases each). The V gene lost 4 bases and the J gene lost 4 bases, with 30 bases spanning the gap. The CDR3 length is 19 residues. The V gene's germline CDR1 is GTSNPN and CDR2 SVGIG (reference sequence). The CDR3 sequence is CAWTGDPVNDLLRADTQYF. The CDR3 DNA reads as TGTGCCTGGACCGGGGACCCAGTGAACGATCTCTTAAGGGCAGATACGCAGTATTTT.

This clonotype came up many times. The chain has TRBV6-1 and TRBJ2-1; the D gene could be TRBD1 or TRBD2 (5 bases each). The germline V gene encodes CDR1 MNHNS and CDR2 SASEGT. The length of the CDR3 is 14 residues. Between the trimmed V and J ends, which lost 3 bases and 8 bases, there was a span of 14 bases. The CDR3 spells CASSDWWGSDEQFF. The CDR3, as DNA: TGTGCCAGCAGTGATTGGTGGGGGTCGGATGAGCAGTTCTTC.

This clonotype was counted ten times or more. V usage is TRBV6-1 and J usage is TRBJ1-2; a possible D gene is TRBD1 (5 bases). Germline V CDR1 and CDR2: MNHNS, SASEGT. The CDR3 extends over 13 amino acids. V was trimmed by 2 bases and J by 3 bases, leaving 7 bases between them. CDR3 sequence reads: CASSEQGDYGYTF. The CDR3, as DNA: TGTGCCAGCAGTGAACAGGGCGACTATGGCTACACCTTC.

A word on this clonotype: A read error is likely, as this CDR3 ends without the conserved phenylalanine or tryptophan. The V and J genes are TRBV29-1 and TRBJ2-7; maybe TRBD2 (5 bases). Looked up from germline, CDR1 is SQVTM and CDR2 is ANQGSEA. The CDR3 is 14 residues long. CDR3 in DNA: TGCAGCGTCGAAGGCGGCGGGCGAGTGAACGAGCAGTACTTA. Its translation is CSVEGGGRVNEQYL.

This clonotype appeared once. Since no conserved phenylalanine or tryptophan closes the CDR3, a read error is the likely cause. This sequence joins TRBV5-6 and TRBJ2-7; D gene ambiguous. Germline loops: CDR1 SGHDT, CDR2 YYEEEE. The CDR3 has 15 amino acids. V lost 3 bases, J lost 2 bases, and 15 bases lay in between. CDR3 in DNA: TGTGCCAGCAGCTCCCGACGGGTAAAGCCCTACGAGCAGTACTTA. It codes for CASSSRRVKPYEQYL.

In its sample, this clonotype was seen many times. The chain is built from TRBV6-5 and TRBJ2-7; the D gene is possibly TRBD2 (5 bases). CDR3 size: 12 residues. Germline CDR1 MNHEY, CDR2 SVGAGI. V was cut by 7 bases and J by 2 bases, with 9 bases left in between. The CDR3, as DNA: TGTGCCAGCACAGCGGTTACCTACGAGCAGTACTTC. It encodes CASTAVTYEQYF.

As concerns this clonotype: The junction departs from germline at one end; a sequencing error may be responsible. CDR3 DNA: TGTGCCAGCAGCTTCGGCAGGACTCTACCCTACGAGCAGTCCTTC. It yields the protein CASSFGRTLPYEQSF. The chain employs TRBV11-2 and TRBJ2-7; TRBD2 might be the D (5 bases). The CDR3 runs 15 residues. The germline gives CDR1 SGHAT, CDR2 FQNNGV.

On this clonotype itself: At one boundary the junction diverges from the germline segment, which might be a read error. The J gene is TRBJ1-1, the V gene TRBV11-2, with D tentatively TRBD1 (5 bases). From germline, CDR1 is SGHAT and CDR2 FQNNGV. The CDR3 runs to 14 residues. CDR3 bases: TGTGCCAGCAGCCCCGGGGCAAACTCCTATGAAACTTTCTTT. Translation: CASSPGANSYETFF. Complete variable domain (other parts from reference TRBV11-2 and TRBJ1-1): EAGVAQSPRYKIIEKRQSVAFWCNPISGHATLYWYQQILGQGPKLLIQFQNNGVVDDSQLPKDRFSAERLKGVDSTLKIQPAKLEDSAVYLCASSPGANSYETFFGQGTRLTVV.

The chain joins TRBV5-1 to TRBJ2-1, with a possible D match to TRBD2 (6 bases). Germline assignment: CDR1 SGHRS and CDR2 YFSETQ. The CDR3 totals 14 residues. V gave up 1 base and J gave up 12 bases, with 17 bases separating them. As DNA, the CDR3 is TGCGCCAGCAGCTTGTCGGGGGTCCCCGACGGGCAGTTCTTC. It encodes CASSLSGVPDGQFF.